A single sample is the source of the 5 T cell receptor beta chains below, sequenced in a study of CD8 T cells in ankylosing spondylitis. Broader study findings: One TCR beta motif, made up of under ten highly homologous variants, appeared characteristic of ankylosing spondylitis blood.

Antigen specificity for these receptors is unknown. MiXCR, run by TCRdb on the 5' RACE reads, gives a single entry per CDR3 protein. The table records roughly 670,000 distinct CDR3 sequences, roughly 20% of them present only once. Sequencing used blood, either unsorted or a sorted T cell fraction (not recorded which). Every receptor here comes from a male donor with ankylosing spondylitis.

This clonotype has more than one count but fewer than ten. The genes are TRBV10-3 and TRBJ2-5; 11 bases agree with TRBD2. J lost 4 bases, V lost 2 bases, and 6 bases had no gene match. The CDR3 has 16 residues. Germline CDR1 and CDR2: ENHRY and SYGVKD. DNA of the CDR3: TGTGCCATCAGTGAGGGCGATCTAGCGGGAGGAGAGACCCAGTACTTC. It is translated as CAISEGDLAGGETQYF.

This clonotype was picked up a small number of times. The CDR3 region is CATSDSLTGTDTQYF. The CDR3 DNA is TGTGCCACCAGTGATTCCCTGACAGGGACAGATACGCAGTATTTT. The chain recombines TRBV24-1 with TRBJ2-3; 7 bases align to TRBD1. This CDR3 has 15 amino acids. Germline V gives CDR1 KGHDR, CDR2 SFDVKD. The V segment lost 2 bases and the J segment 3 bases; nucleotides outside the gene matches: 4.

A few counts support this clonotype. The rearrangement links TRBV9 to TRBJ2-5, with 7 bases identical to TRBD2. The V segment lost 0 bases and the J segment 2 bases; nucleotides outside the gene matches: 7. The CDR3 loop spans 16 amino acids. CDR1 SGDLS and CDR2 YYNGEE come from the germline V gene. For the CDR3, the DNA is TGTGCCAGCAGCGTAGCTGCGGGACTAACACAAGAGACCCAGTACTTC. It encodes CASSVAAGLTQETQYF.

This clonotype was recorded only once. This clone may be a read error of a much larger clone one base away. J is TRBJ2-3 and V is TRBV5-1, with a weak D call TRBD1 (5 bases). Per germline, CDR1 SGHRS and CDR2 YFSETQ. The CDR3 is 15 residues long. The CDR3 here is CTSSAEPGPTDTQYF. The CDR3 DNA follows: TGCACCAGCAGCGCGGAACCAGGGCCCACAGATACGCAGTATTTT.

The J gene is TRBJ1-5, the V gene TRBV15; 8 positions agree with TRBD1. The ends lost 5 bases at V and 0 bases at J; junction bases unmatched: 3. Germline assignment: CDR1 LNHNV and CDR2 YYDKDF (reference sequence). The CDR3 contains 15 residues. This CDR3 is CATSGQGYSNQPQHF. The DNA of the CDR3 is TGTGCCACCAGCGGACAGGGATATAGCAATCAGCCCCAGCATTTT.